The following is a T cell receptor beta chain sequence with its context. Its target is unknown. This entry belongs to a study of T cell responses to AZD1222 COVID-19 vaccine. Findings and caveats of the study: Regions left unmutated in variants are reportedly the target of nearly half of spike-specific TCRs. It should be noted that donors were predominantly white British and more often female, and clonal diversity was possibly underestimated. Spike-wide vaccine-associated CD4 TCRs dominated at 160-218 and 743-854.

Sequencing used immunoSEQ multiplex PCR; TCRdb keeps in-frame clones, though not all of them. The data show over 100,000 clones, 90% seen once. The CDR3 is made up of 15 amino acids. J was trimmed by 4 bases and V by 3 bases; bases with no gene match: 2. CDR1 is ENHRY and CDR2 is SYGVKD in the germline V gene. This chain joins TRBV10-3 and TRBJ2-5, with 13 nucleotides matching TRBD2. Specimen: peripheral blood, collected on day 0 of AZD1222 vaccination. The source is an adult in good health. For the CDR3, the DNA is TGTGCCATCAGTGATAGGACTAGCGGGAGAGAGACCCAGTACTTC. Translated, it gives CAISDRTSGRETQYF.